This TCR beta chain was identified during a study of shared clonotypes between healthy human individuals. This clone was recorded only once. CDR3 length: 15 residues. Germline V gives CDR1 SNHLY, CDR2 FYNNEI. Losses at the gene ends were 4 bases for V and 4 bases for J; bases not matched to a gene: 7. Here immunoSEQ multiplex PCR was the method, and the copy in TCRdb shows in-frame clones only, minus some. The sample has 2 million to 3 million clones; under 95% are singletons. The sequenced sample was naive CD4+ T cells from PBMCs. Subset in this sample: CD45RA+ positively selected. This receptor was obtained from a man aged 18 to 30 in good health. Some clones in this sample may be carry-over from other donors' samples. The chain is built from TRBV2 and TRBJ2-7, with 10 bases fitting TRBD2. CDR3 sequence (DNA): TGTGCCAGCAGTGTGGGTAGCGGGGGGTGGTACGAGCAGTACTTC. This encodes CASSVGSGGWYEQYF. The whole variable domain, remainder taken from reference TRBV2 and TRBJ2-7, is EPEVTQTPSHQVTQMGQEVILRCVPISNHLYFYWYRQILGQKVEFLVSFYNNEISEKSEIFDDQFSVERPDGSNFTLKIRSTKLEDSAMYFCASSVGSGGWYEQYFGPGTRLTVT.